What follows are 26 T cell receptor beta chains derived from one specimen sequenced in a study of blood T cell repertoires in COVID-19. The table came from immunoSEQ multiplex PCR; TCRdb's copy has only in-frame clones and leaves some out. The table lists roughly 100,000 clones, around 74% of them singletons. The sequencing sample was made of peripheral blood. The source is an older woman with acute or convalescent COVID-19.

The J gene is TRBJ1-1, the V gene TRBV6-5; 9 nucleotides match TRBD1. The CDR3 consists of 15 residues. V shed 5 bases, J shed 6 bases, and the junction held 10 bases outside the gene matches. CDR1 is MNHEY, CDR2 SVGAGI, per germline. The CDR3 bases are TGTGCCAGCAGTACGGGACAGGGACGGAGGGCTGAAGCTTTCTTT. Translation gives CASSTGQGRRAEAFF.

The genes are TRBV5-4 and TRBJ1-4; the match to TRBD1 covers 8 bases. CDR3 size: 14 residues. Germline assignment: CDR1 SGHNT and CDR2 YYREEE (reference sequence). Trimming at V came to 4 bases and at J to 12 bases, leaving 11 bases not matched to a gene. CDR3 residues: CASSPKPGGYELFF. In DNA form, the CDR3 reads TGTGCCAGCAGCCCTAAACCAGGGGGCTATGAACTGTTTTTT.

CDR3 nucleotides: TGTGCCAGCAGCCGCAGGGGGCGAGGATACAATGAGCAGTTCTTC. This sequence encodes CASSRRGRGYNEQFF. The rearrangement uses TRBV7-8 and TRBJ2-1, with 8 bases aligning to TRBD1. This CDR3 contains 15 residues. CDR1 is SGHVS, CDR2 FQNEAQ, per germline. The J segment lost 4 bases and the V segment lost 5 bases, leaving 7 bases of the junction unmatched. Looking up the rest from reference TRBV7-8 and TRBJ2-1 gives the full variable domain: GAGVSQSPRYKVAKRGQDVALRCDPISGHVSLFWYQQALGQGPEFLTYFQNEAQLDKSGLPSDRFFAERPEGSVSTLKIQRTQQEDSAVYLCASSRRGRGYNEQFFGPGTRLTVL.

The chain links TRBV5-1 to TRBJ2-1, with 9 bases matching TRBD2. Germline V gene data show CDR1 as SGHRS and CDR2 as YFSETQ. The CDR3 has 16 residues. J gave up 3 bases and V 4 bases, and 8 bases lay outside the gene matches. CDR3 residues: CASSAFSGGLYNEQFF. DNA for the CDR3: TGCGCCAGCAGCGCGTTTAGCGGGGGTCTCTACAATGAGCAGTTCTTC.

The chain combines TRBV3-1 (or the pseudogene TRBV3-2) with TRBJ2-3; the D gene is possibly TRBD1 (5 bases). The germline V gene has CDR1 LGHDT and CDR2 YNNKEL (reference sequence). This CDR3 has 12 amino acids. V was shortened by 7 bases and J by 1 base, with 6 bases between the two germline ends. CDR3 loop: CASTRGTDTQYF. The CDR3 coding sequence is TGTGCCAGCACCAGGGGCACAGATACGCAGTATTTT.

The count of this clone is one. The chain combines TRBV6-5 with TRBJ2-2; 7 positions agree with TRBD1. Germline trimming cut 6 bases from V and 0 bases from J; bases unmatched to any gene: 4. The CDR3 covers 15 residues. Per the germline V gene, CDR1 is MNHEY and CDR2 is SVGAGI. The CDR3 DNA sequence: TGTGCCAGCAGGTACGGACAGGCGAACACCGGGGAGCTGTTTTTT. Translating it yields CASRYGQANTGELFF.

The rearrangement joins TRBV10-3 to TRBJ1-3; D is possibly TRBD1 (6 bases). Germline CDR1 and CDR2: ENHRY and SYGVKD. The CDR3 covers 13 residues. The V gene lost 6 bases and the J gene lost 0 bases, with 6 bases spanning the gap. The CDR3 spells CAIRDSSGNTIYF. DNA of the CDR3: TGTGCCATCAGGGACAGCTCTGGAAACACCATATATTTT.

The count of this clone is one. The rearrangement uses TRBV2 and TRBJ1-6; D remains ambiguous. CDR3 length: 12 amino acids. Germline-derived CDR1 and CDR2 are SNHLY and FYNNEI. V lost 2 bases, J lost 12 bases, and 8 bases lay in between. Written as DNA, the CDR3 is TGTGCCAGCAGTGAACAGCCGGGACCCCTCCACTTT. Protein product: CASSEQPGPLHF.

The gene calls are TRBV28 and TRBJ2-7; a possible D gene is TRBD1 (7 bases). Trimming left V 6 bases short and J 4 bases short, with 13 bases between. This CDR3 has 13 residues. Germline V CDR1 and CDR2: MDHEN, SYDVKM. Here the CDR3 DNA reads TGTGCCAGCAGCCCACAGGGGAGGTACGAGCAGTACTTC. It translates to CASSPQGRYEQYF. The full variable domain, completed using reference TRBV28 and TRBJ2-7, is DVKVTQSSRYLVKRTGEKVFLECVQDMDHENMFWYRQDPGLGLRLIYFSYDVKMKEKGDIPEGYSVSREKKERFSLILESASTNQTSMYLCASSPQGRYEQYFGPGTRLTVT.

This clone was seen a single time. V is TRBV7-6 and J is TRBJ2-3; a weak D match, TRBD1 (6 bases). Trimming removed 5 bases from V and 6 bases from J, with 21 bases in between. The V gene's germline CDR1 is SGHVS and CDR2 FNYEAQ. The CDR3 spans 16 residues. CDR3 nucleotides: TGTGCCAGCAGCCTACCCCTGGACAGCACCTGGGATACGCAGTATTTT. Translated, it gives CASSLPLDSTWDTQYF.

J is TRBJ1-4 and V is TRBV4-1, with 9 bases fitting TRBD1. Germline V lookup: CDR1 MGHRA, CDR2 YSYEKL. Trimming at V came to 0 bases and at J to 8 bases, leaving 4 bases not matched to a gene. The CDR3 loop spans 15 amino acids. The CDR3 DNA reads as TGCGCCAGCAGCCAAGACGGGACAGGGCGAGAAAAACTGTTTTTT. Translated, it gives CASSQDGTGREKLFF.

The chain links TRBV7-9 to TRBJ1-4; the match to TRBD1 covers 10 bases. The CDR3 loop spans 19 amino acids. V shed 5 bases and J 4 bases; nucleotides not matched to a gene: 16. CDR1 is SEHNR, CDR2 FQNEAQ, per germline (reference sequence). The CDR3 sequence is CASSTPGTGAGSSNEKLFF. CDR3 nucleotides: TGTGCCAGCAGCACACCCGGGACAGGGGCCGGGTCTAGTAATGAAAAACTGTTTTTT.

The chain combines TRBV7-9 with TRBJ2-5, with 8 positions matching TRBD2. The germline CDR1 and CDR2 sequences are SEHNR and FQNEAQ (reference sequence). The CDR3 extends over 16 amino acids. V was clipped by 5 bases and J by 2 bases; unmatched bases: 10. The CDR3 protein is CASSGVSGGAQETQYF. Here the CDR3 DNA reads TGTGCCAGCAGCGGAGTCTCCGGGGGGGCGCAAGAGACCCAGTACTTC.

The chain couples TRBV3-1 (or the pseudogene TRBV3-2) to TRBJ1-2; tentatively, D is TRBD1 (5 bases). The CDR3 runs to 13 residues. Germline CDR1 reads LGHDT; CDR2 reads YNNKEL (reference sequence). V lost 6 bases and J 4 bases, leaving 12 bases between the germline ends. This CDR3 reads CASREGRGYGYTF. The DNA for the CDR3 is TGTGCCAGCAGGGAGGGACGCGGCTATGGCTACACCTTC.

The chain recombines TRBV28 with TRBJ2-6; a possible D gene is TRBD1 (5 bases). Deletions cut 7 bases from V and 0 bases from J, with 10 bases between. The CDR3 runs 15 residues. Germline V gives CDR1 MDHEN, CDR2 SYDVKM. CDR3 sequence (DNA): TGTGCCAGCAAAGGGGCCTTCTCTGGGGCCAACGTCCTGACTTTC. Protein sequence: CASKGAFSGANVLTF. Supplemented by reference TRBV28 and TRBJ2-6, the full variable domain reads DVKVTQSSRYLVKRTGEKVFLECVQDMDHENMFWYRQDPGLGLRLIYFSYDVKMKEKGDIPEGYSVSREKKERFSLILESASTNQTSMYLCASKGAFSGANVLTFGAGSRLTVL.

This clone occurred a few times. This chain connects TRBV9 to TRBJ2-7, with 9 positions matching TRBD2. CDR1 is SGDLS and CDR2 is YYNGEE in the germline V gene. Unmatched junction bases numbered 7, after V lost 3 bases and J lost 3 bases. The CDR3 is 15 residues long. The chain's CDR3 is CASSGPGTSNYEQYF. In nucleotides, the CDR3 is TGTGCCAGCAGCGGACCCGGGACTAGCAACTACGAGCAGTACTTC.

The rearrangement links TRBV20-1 to TRBJ1-2; unclear D gene. CDR1 is DFQATT, CDR2 SNEGSKA, per germline (reference sequence). The CDR3 is 11 residues long. Trimming shortened V by 8 bases and J by 7 bases, and 14 bases separated the two germline ends. This chain's CDR3 is CSPNRYSGYTF. In DNA, the CDR3 is TGCAGTCCTAATCGATATAGTGGCTACACCTTC.

The V gene is TRBV7-8, the J gene TRBJ2-7, with D hard to call. Germline V gene data show CDR1 as SGHVS and CDR2 as FQNEAQ. V was shortened by 6 bases and J by 4 bases, with 10 bases between the two germline ends. The CDR3 runs 12 residues. The CDR3 here is CASSFNLYEQYF. CDR3 nucleotide sequence: TGTGCCAGCAGTTTTAATCTGTACGAGCAGTACTTC.

As to this clone: Other DNA sequences of this sample code for an identical CDR3. The rearrangement uses TRBV5-6 and TRBJ2-3; D may be TRBD1 (5 bases). CDR1 is SGHDT and CDR2 is YYEEEE in the germline V gene. Trimming removed 2 bases from V and 2 bases from J, with 9 bases in between. This CDR3 contains 14 residues. CDR3 loop: CASSLGGHTDTQYF. The CDR3 bases are TGTGCCAGCAGCTTAGGCGGACACACAGATACGCAGTATTTT.

This sequence joins TRBV6-6 and TRBJ2-7; 8 positions agree with TRBD2. Per germline, CDR1 MNHNY and CDR2 SVGAGI (reference sequence). This CDR3 region has 15 residues. V lost 5 bases, J lost 1 base, and 7 bases stayed unmatched. The DNA for the CDR3 is TGTGCCAGCAGTACCTCGGGGGGGCGGTCCTACGAGCAGTACTTC. It codes for CASSTSGGRSYEQYF.

This chain links TRBV11-3 with TRBJ2-1, with TRBD1 identical over 8 bases. The germline gives CDR1 SGHNT, CDR2 YENEEA. CDR3 length: 13 amino acids. Trimming took 8 bases from V and 9 from J; bases not matched to a gene: 9. The CDR3 nucleotides are TGTGCCAGCTCCTTGGACAGGGTTGGTGAGCAGTTCTTC. This translates into CASSLDRVGEQFF.

The rearrangement links TRBV10-2 to TRBJ2-7; 9 bases agree with TRBD2. Germline CDR1 WSHSY, CDR2 SAAADI. The CDR3 is made up of 13 amino acids. V dropped 4 bases and J dropped 5; count of bases not matched to a gene: 3. CDR3 sequence: CASSASGANEQYF. DNA of the CDR3: TGCGCCAGCAGTGCTAGCGGGGCCAACGAGCAGTACTTC.

The chain uses TRBV5-6 and TRBJ2-5; 7 bases match TRBD2. J gave up 1 base and V 2 bases, and 2 bases lay outside the gene matches. Germline CDR1 and CDR2: SGHDT and YYEEEE. This CDR3 has 14 residues. Here the CDR3 reads CASSFTGGQETQYF. The CDR3 nucleotides read TGTGCCAGCAGCTTTACGGGGGGCCAAGAGACCCAGTACTTC.

The chain employs TRBV6-5 and TRBJ2-1, with D hard to call. Trimming shortened V by 6 bases and J by 1 base, and 10 bases separated the two germline ends. The germline gives CDR1 MNHEY, CDR2 SVGAGI. This CDR3 spans 14 amino acids. CDR3 amino acids: CASRPEISYNEQFF. The CDR3 region has the DNA TGTGCCAGCAGGCCGGAGATATCCTACAATGAGCAGTTCTTC.

The V and J genes are TRBV19 and TRBJ2-1, with 8 bases aligning to TRBD1. Germline assignment: CDR1 LNHDA and CDR2 SQIVND (reference sequence). V shed 2 bases and J 11 bases; nucleotides not matched to a gene: 5. The CDR3 is 13 residues long. The CDR3 bases are TGTGCCAGTAGTATACAGACAGGGGAAAAGCAGTTCTTC. As protein: CASSIQTGEKQFF.

V usage is TRBV6-1 and J usage is TRBJ1-4; D possibly corresponds to TRBD1 (5 bases). In germline, CDR1 is MNHNS, CDR2 SASEGT. The CDR3 has 14 residues. V lost 3 bases, J lost 2 bases, and 7 bases lay in between. The CDR3, as DNA: TGTGCCAGCAGTGATGGGGGGACTAATGAAAAACTGTTTTTT. This codes for CASSDGGTNEKLFF.